The 27 T cell receptor beta chains presented below share a single source sample, sequenced in a study of shared clonotypes between healthy human individuals. Cells designated naive CD8 were CD45RO-negative and were positively selected for CCR7, with terminally differentiated effector memory CD45RA+ cells excluded. Data came from immunoSEQ multiplex PCR; TCRdb stores just in-frame clones and leaves some out. Of roughly 2.1 million clones detected, roughly 91% appear once; the ten largest clones hold more than 1.5%. What was sequenced was naive CD8+ T cells from PBMCs. These receptors came from a man between 18 and 35 years old in good health. Some clones in this sample may be carry-over from other donors' samples.

The chain employs TRBV28 and TRBJ2-4; D is perhaps TRBD2 (6 bases). Germline V gene lookup returns CDR1 MDHEN and CDR2 SYDVKM. Trimming left V 7 bases short and J 6 bases short, with 16 bases between. This CDR3 is 14 amino acids long. The CDR3 region is CASTPPGVVNIQYF. CDR3 nucleotide sequence: TGTGCCAGCACGCCCCCGGGGGTCGTAAACATTCAGTACTTC. The full variable domain, completed using reference TRBV28 and TRBJ2-4, is DVKVTQSSRYLVKRTGEKVFLECVQDMDHENMFWYRQDPGLGLRLIYFSYDVKMKEKGDIPEGYSVSREKKERFSLILESASTNQTSMYLCASTPPGVVNIQYFGAGTRLSVL.

This rearrangement joins TRBV4-2 to TRBJ2-7; D gene uncertain. The CDR3 spans 14 residues. Germline CDR1 is LGHNA and CDR2 is YNFKEQ. Trimming shortened V by 1 base and J by 3 bases, and 10 bases separated the two germline ends. This chain's CDR3 is CASSQVLRIYEQYF. Here the CDR3 DNA reads TGTGCCAGCAGCCAAGTCCTTCGAATCTACGAGCAGTACTTC.

This clone was seen only a few times. This chain joins TRBV9 and TRBJ2-7, with TRBD2 matching over 9 bases. V shed 2 bases, J shed 2 bases, and the junction held 2 bases outside the gene matches. CDR1 SGDLS and CDR2 YYNGEE come from the germline V gene. CDR3 size: 14 residues. CDR3 coding DNA: TGTGCCAGCAGCGTTTCTAGCGGGACCTACGAGCAGTACTTC. Translating gives CASSVSSGTYEQYF.

V is TRBV21-1 and J is TRBJ1-3; the D call of TRBD1 is as the table states it, not checked on the DNA. TRBV21-1 represents a pseudogene. The length of the CDR3 is 13 residues. CDR3 nucleotides: TGTGCCAGCAGCAAAGCTGGCGGAAACACCATATATTTT. Translated, it gives CASSKAGGNTIYF.

This rearrangement joins TRBV30 to TRBJ2-1; D possibly matches TRBD1 or TRBD2 (7 bases each). Per germline, CDR1 GTSNPN and CDR2 SVGIG (reference sequence). This CDR3 region has 14 residues. V gave up 5 bases and J gave up 2 bases, with 13 bases separating them. CDR3 nucleotide sequence: TGTGCCTGGGGATCAGGGGGGGCCTACAATGAGCAGTTCTTC. It translates to CAWGSGGAYNEQFF.

The genes are TRBV28 and TRBJ2-1, with TRBD2 matching 10 bases. CDR3 length: 14 amino acids. V lost 7 bases to trimming and J lost 5 bases; unmatched junction nucleotides: 5. Germline V gives CDR1 MDHEN, CDR2 SYDVKM. CDR3 region: CASKSSGRDNEQFF. The CDR3 DNA is TGTGCCAGCAAGTCGAGCGGGAGGGACAATGAGCAGTTCTTC.

This clone was seen once. This CDR3 is CASRVAPRNEQFF. CDR3 DNA: TGTGCCAGTCGGGTGGCCCCGCGAAATGAGCAGTTCTTC. The chain links TRBV27 to TRBJ2-1; D gene ambiguous. The CDR3 consists of 13 residues. The V and J ends lost 9 bases and 7 bases respectively, with 16 bases between them. Per germline, CDR1 MNHEY and CDR2 SMNVEV (reference sequence).

As DNA, the CDR3 is TGTGCCAGCAGTGATGTTCCAGGCTCCTACAATGAGCAGTTCTTC. The encoded protein is CASSDVPGSYNEQFF. The V gene is TRBV6-1, the J gene TRBJ2-1; D gene ambiguous. The CDR3 is 15 residues long. Germline V gene data show CDR1 as MNHNS and CDR2 as SASEGT. V gave up 3 bases and J gave up 0 bases, with 9 bases separating them.

The chain has TRBV19 and TRBJ2-3; TRBD2 aligns across 15 bases. Germline loops: CDR1 LNHDA, CDR2 SQIVND (reference sequence). Trimming cost V 6 bases and J 0 bases; bases outside gene matches: 7. The CDR3 has 18 residues. As DNA, the CDR3 is TGTGCCAGTAGAAATACCGGGACTAGCGGGAGGAGCACAGATACGCAGTATTTT. Its translation: CASRNTGTSGRSTDTQYF.

The chain combines TRBV10-2 with TRBJ1-1; TRBD1 is a possible D gene (5 bases). V was trimmed by 9 bases and J by 3 bases, leaving 17 bases between them. CDR1 is WSHSY, CDR2 SAAADI, per germline. This CDR3 comprises 14 residues. The CDR3 DNA sequence: TGCGCCAGTAAGTGGGGGAGAGAGGACACTGAAGCTTTCTTT. It encodes CASKWGREDTEAFF.

The rearrangement uses TRBV19 and TRBJ1-1; D uncertain. V was clipped by 3 bases and J by 0 bases, with 14 bases between them. CDR1 LNHDA and CDR2 SQIVND come from the germline V gene (reference sequence). The CDR3 contains 16 residues. The DNA for the CDR3 is TGTGCCAGTAGTATGTGGGCAAAGCGAATGAACACTGAAGCTTTCTTT. Residues: CASSMWAKRMNTEAFF. The whole variable domain, remainder taken from reference TRBV19 and TRBJ1-1, is DGGITQSPKYLFRKEGQNVTLSCEQNLNHDAMYWYRQDPGQGLRLIYYSQIVNDFQKGDIAEGYSVSREKKESFPLTVTSAQKNPTAFYLCASSMWAKRMNTEAFFGQGTRLTVV.

The chain has TRBV19 and TRBJ1-5; D is ambiguous. The V end was cut by 1 base, the J end by 6 bases, with 10 bases between. The CDR3 has 14 residues. Germline V CDR1 and CDR2: LNHDA, SQIVND (reference sequence). CDR3 protein: CASSIGGFSQPQHF. CDR3 in DNA: TGTGCCAGTAGTATAGGGGGTTTCTCTCAGCCCCAGCATTTT.

The J gene is TRBJ2-1, the V gene TRBV14; 7 bases are a match to TRBD2. Germline V lookup: CDR1 SGHDN, CDR2 FVKESK. The CDR3 runs to 18 residues. V gave up 10 bases and J gave up 0 bases; unmatched junction bases: 18. This CDR3 reads CATPQAGVPKSSYNEQFF. DNA of the CDR3: TGTGCCACCCCGCAGGCGGGAGTCCCTAAGAGCTCCTACAATGAGCAGTTCTTC.

The genes are TRBV16 and TRBJ2-1, with D hard to call. Germline assignment: CDR1 KGHSY and CDR2 FQNENV. The CDR3 extends over 16 amino acids. Trimming left V 2 bases short and J 0 bases short, with 11 bases between. The DNA of the CDR3 is TGTGCCAGCAGCCAAATGGATCTAGGCTCCTACAATGAGCAGTTCTTC. It encodes CASSQMDLGSYNEQFF.

In DNA, the CDR3 is TGTGCCAGCAGCGTAGACGGGGTGGCTCAGCCCCAGCATTTT. It is translated as CASSVDGVAQPQHF. The chain employs TRBV9 and TRBJ1-5; D gene unclear. Germline CDR1 and CDR2: SGDLS and YYNGEE. V was shortened by 0 bases and J by 6 bases, with 10 bases between the two germline ends. This CDR3 has 14 amino acids.

The chain employs TRBV4-2 and TRBJ2-5, with 7 bases fitting TRBD2. This CDR3 has 15 amino acids. Germline V gene sequence: CDR1 LGHNA, CDR2 YNFKEQ. V shed 4 bases and J 4 bases; nucleotides not matched to a gene: 9. The DNA of the CDR3 is TGTGCCAGCAGCCCCCGGCGGGACTATACAGAGACCCAGTACTTC. It translates to CASSPRRDYTETQYF.

Notes on this clone: The same CDR3 also results from other DNA sequences found in this sample. This sequence joins TRBV28 and TRBJ1-1, with TRBD1 as a possible D gene (5 bases). The CDR3 sequence is 13 residues long. V was trimmed by 4 bases and J by 2 bases, leaving 8 bases between them. CDR1 and CDR2 from the germline V gene are MDHEN and SYDVKM. The CDR3 region is CASSWGGNTEAFF. Here the CDR3 DNA reads TGTGCCAGCAGTTGGGGGGGAAACACTGAAGCTTTCTTT.

A word on this clone: Other DNA sequences in the same sample also yield this CDR3. CDR3 bases: TGTGCCAGCAGCGTAGTCGCAGGGTCGGGAAACACCATATATTTT. It translates to CASSVVAGSGNTIYF. The V gene is TRBV9, the J gene TRBJ1-3, with a tentative D call TRBD1 (5 bases). Looked up from germline, CDR1 is SGDLS and CDR2 is YYNGEE. The CDR3 covers 15 residues. V was shortened by 0 bases and J by 4 bases, with 11 bases between the two germline ends.

The CDR3 sequence: CASSSSRPGELFF. Written as DNA, the CDR3 is TGTGCCAGCAGTTCGTCTCGTCCCGGGGAGCTGTTTTTT. V is TRBV27 and J is TRBJ2-2; D gene ambiguous. In germline, CDR1 is MNHEY, CDR2 SMNVEV (reference sequence). There are 13 residues in the CDR3. The V and J ends lost 4 bases and 6 bases respectively, with 9 bases between them.

This rearrangement joins TRBV7-9 to TRBJ2-4, with 10 bases aligning to TRBD1. The CDR3 totals 15 residues. With 10 bases clipped from V and 1 base from J, the junction kept 7 bases outside the gene matches. In germline, CDR1 is SEHNR, CDR2 FQNEAQ (reference sequence). This chain's CDR3 is CATSPGQGAKNIQYF. CDR3 coding DNA: TGTGCCACCTCGCCGGGACAGGGGGCCAAAAACATTCAGTACTTC.

In the case of this clone: Other DNA variants within this sample encode the same CDR3. This chain uses TRBV27 with TRBJ1-5; D is uncertain. The germline CDR1 and CDR2 sequences are MNHEY and SMNVEV (reference sequence). V was clipped by 3 bases and J by 7 bases, with 7 bases between them. The CDR3 is 12 amino acids. In DNA form, the CDR3 reads TGTGCCAGCAGTTTTCCTAACCAGCCCCAGCATTTT. Translating it yields CASSFPNQPQHF.

This chain links TRBV11-3 with TRBJ1-1, with D possibly TRBD1 on 6 matching bases. Germline CDR1 SGHNT, CDR2 YENEEA. This CDR3 region has 17 residues. Trimming removed 1 base at V and 1 base at J, with 16 bases between. CDR3 region: CASSLGGGRGRNTEAFF. The CDR3 nucleotides are TGTGCCAGCAGCTTAGGTGGTGGCAGGGGTCGGAACACTGAAGCTTTCTTT.

The count of this clone is one. The chain combines TRBV6-6 with TRBJ1-2, with TRBD1 matching 7 bases. Germline CDR1 and CDR2: MNHNY and SVGAGI (reference sequence). The junction had 10 bases not matched to a gene; V was cut back by 4 bases and J by 8 bases. The CDR3 extends over 14 amino acids. CDR3 DNA sequence: TGTGCCAGCAGTTCCCGACAGGGAGTAGTCGGCTACACCTTC. Protein sequence: CASSSRQGVVGYTF.

With respect to this clone: Other nucleotide sequences from this sample produce the same CDR3. The chain employs TRBV20-1 and TRBJ1-1; perhaps TRBD1 as D (6 bases). V was trimmed by 6 bases and J by 7 bases, leaving 9 bases between them. This CDR3 comprises 10 residues. Germline values: CDR1 DFQATT, CDR2 SNEGSKA (reference sequence). CDR3 bases: TGCAGTGCCAGGGACATTGAAGCTTTCTTT. It yields the protein CSARDIEAFF.

CDR3 protein: CASSLAKEGGPVGDGYTF. The DNA for the CDR3 is TGTGCCAGCAGCTTAGCTAAGGAGGGAGGGCCGGTAGGGGATGGCTACACCTTC. The chain has TRBV11-2 and TRBJ1-2; a weak D match, TRBD1 (5 bases). The CDR3 sequence is 18 residues long. The germline V gene encodes CDR1 SGHAT and CDR2 FQNNGV. Trimming took 1 base from V and 6 from J, leaving 24 bases between them. Filled out from reference TRBV11-2 and TRBJ1-2, the complete variable domain reads EAGVAQSPRYKIIEKRQSVAFWCNPISGHATLYWYQQILGQGPKLLIQFQNNGVVDDSQLPKDRFSAERLKGVDSTLKIQPAKLEDSAVYLCASSLAKEGGPVGDGYTFGSGTRLTVV.

This clone was observed once. The V and J genes are TRBV4-2 and TRBJ2-7, with 9 bases that match TRBD1. The ends lost 2 bases at V and 6 bases at J; junction bases unmatched: 23. CDR3 length: 20 amino acids. Germline V CDR1 and CDR2: LGHNA, YNFKEQ. The CDR3 sequence: CASSQLRSGTGPPFSAEQYF. The DNA of the CDR3 is TGTGCCAGCAGCCAACTACGGTCCGGGACAGGGCCCCCCTTTTCGGCCGAGCAGTACTTC.

This chain connects TRBV6-6 to TRBJ2-7, with TRBD1 matching over 7 bases. Germline loops: CDR1 MNHNY, CDR2 SVGAGI (reference sequence). This CDR3 contains 14 residues. With 7 bases clipped from V and 5 bases from J, the junction kept 11 bases outside the gene matches. DNA of the CDR3: TGTGCCAGCACCGGACAGGCATATCTGGACGAGCAGTACTTC. It encodes CASTGQAYLDEQYF.